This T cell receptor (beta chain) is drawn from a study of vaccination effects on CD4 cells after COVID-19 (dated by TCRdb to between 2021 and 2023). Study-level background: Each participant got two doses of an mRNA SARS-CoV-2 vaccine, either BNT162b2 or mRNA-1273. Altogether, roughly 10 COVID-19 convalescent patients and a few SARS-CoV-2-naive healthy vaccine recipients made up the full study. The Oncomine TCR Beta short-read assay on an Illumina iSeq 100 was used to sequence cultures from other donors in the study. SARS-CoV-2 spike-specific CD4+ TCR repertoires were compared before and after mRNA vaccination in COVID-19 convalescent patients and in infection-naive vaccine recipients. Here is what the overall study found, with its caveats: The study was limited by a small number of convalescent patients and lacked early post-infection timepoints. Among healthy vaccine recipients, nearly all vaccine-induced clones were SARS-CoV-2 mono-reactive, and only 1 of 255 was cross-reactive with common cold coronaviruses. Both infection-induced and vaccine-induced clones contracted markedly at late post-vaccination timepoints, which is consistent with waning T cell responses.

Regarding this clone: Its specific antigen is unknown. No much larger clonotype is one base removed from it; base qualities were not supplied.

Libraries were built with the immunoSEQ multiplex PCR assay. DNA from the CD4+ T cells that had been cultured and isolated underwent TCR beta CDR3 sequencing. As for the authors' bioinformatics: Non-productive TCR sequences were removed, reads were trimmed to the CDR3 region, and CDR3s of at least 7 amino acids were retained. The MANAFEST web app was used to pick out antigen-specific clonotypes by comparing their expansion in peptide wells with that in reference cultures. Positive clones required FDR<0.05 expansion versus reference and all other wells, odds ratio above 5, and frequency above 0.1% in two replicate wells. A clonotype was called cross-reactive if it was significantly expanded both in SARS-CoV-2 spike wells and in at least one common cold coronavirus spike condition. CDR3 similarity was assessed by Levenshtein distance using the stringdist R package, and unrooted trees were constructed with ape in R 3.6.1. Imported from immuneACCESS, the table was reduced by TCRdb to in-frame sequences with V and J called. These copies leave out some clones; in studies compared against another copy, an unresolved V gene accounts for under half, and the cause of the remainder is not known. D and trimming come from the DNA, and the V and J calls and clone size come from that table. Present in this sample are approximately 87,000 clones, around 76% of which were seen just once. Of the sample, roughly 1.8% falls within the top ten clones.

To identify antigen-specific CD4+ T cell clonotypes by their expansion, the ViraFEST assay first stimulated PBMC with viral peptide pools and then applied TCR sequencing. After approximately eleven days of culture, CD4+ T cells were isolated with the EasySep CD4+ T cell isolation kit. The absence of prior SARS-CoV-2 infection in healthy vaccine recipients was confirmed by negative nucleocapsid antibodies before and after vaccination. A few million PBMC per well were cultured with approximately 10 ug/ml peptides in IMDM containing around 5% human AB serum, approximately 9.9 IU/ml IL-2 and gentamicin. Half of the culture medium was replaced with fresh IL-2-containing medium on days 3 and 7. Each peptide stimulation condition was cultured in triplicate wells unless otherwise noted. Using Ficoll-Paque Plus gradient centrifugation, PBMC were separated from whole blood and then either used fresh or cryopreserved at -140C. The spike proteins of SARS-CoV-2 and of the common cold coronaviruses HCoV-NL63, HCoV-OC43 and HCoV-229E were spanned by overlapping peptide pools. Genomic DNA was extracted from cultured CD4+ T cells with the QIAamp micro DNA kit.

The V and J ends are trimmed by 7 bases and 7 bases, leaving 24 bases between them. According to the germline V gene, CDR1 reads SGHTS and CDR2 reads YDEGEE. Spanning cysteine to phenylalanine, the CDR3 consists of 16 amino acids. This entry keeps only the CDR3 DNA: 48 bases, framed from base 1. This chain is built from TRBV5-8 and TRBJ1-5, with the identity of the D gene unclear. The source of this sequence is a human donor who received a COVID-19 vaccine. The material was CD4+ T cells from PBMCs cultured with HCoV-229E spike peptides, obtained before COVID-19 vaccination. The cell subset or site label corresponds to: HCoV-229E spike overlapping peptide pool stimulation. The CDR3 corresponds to CASSQAFRREEQPQHF. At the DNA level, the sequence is TGTGCCAGCTCCCAAGCTTTCCGGAGGGAGGAGCAGCCCCAGCATTTT.